This T cell receptor beta chain came from a study of shared clonotypes between healthy human individuals. Study-level findings and limits: Apart from blood, nothing was sampled; tissue repertoires likely differ.

The healthy adult donors were HIV-negative and reported no recent acute infections or vaccinations. Data came from immunoSEQ multiplex PCR; TCRdb stores just in-frame clones and leaves some out. The profile covers a few hundred thousand clones, with 70% to 80% appearing a single time and 9.5% to 15% taken by the ten largest. The CDR3 sequence is 14 residues long. V lost 4 bases to trimming and J lost 6 bases, with 14 bases between them. The V gene's germline CDR1 is SGHRS and CDR2 YFSETQ. For this clone: Its antigen is not known.

V gene TRBV5-1 combines with J gene TRBJ2-1; D could derive from TRBD1 or TRBD2 (6 bases each). Sequenced material: PBMCs. This TCR came from a woman aged 40-49 years in good health. Some clones in this sample may be carry-over from other donors' samples. The CDR3 sequence: CASSINTGANEQFF. CDR3 coding DNA: TGCGCCAGCAGCATTAACACGGGGGCCAATGAGCAGTTCTTC.